Each of the 3 T cell receptor beta chains below was sequenced from the same sample in a study of regulatory T cells. Primers: 52 TRBV forward and 13 TRBJ reverse. Assay: immunoSEQ multiplex PCR; the TCRdb copy retains only in-frame clones and omits some. The profile shows about 20,000 clones, 93% of them singletons. Sequencing was performed on CD8+ T cells sorted from blood. These receptors all stem from a child aged 2-15 years with CD3G deficiency.

This clone was counted only a few times. The chain recombines TRBV6-1 with TRBJ2-7; D is unclear. Germline V gene data show CDR1 as MNHNS and CDR2 as SASEGT. This CDR3 has 11 residues. V was clipped by 3 bases and J by 3 bases, with 3 bases between them. The CDR3 protein is CASSDFYEQYF. As DNA, the CDR3 is TGTGCCAGCAGTGACTTCTACGAGCAGTACTTC.

The gene calls are TRBV18 and TRBJ2-7; D unresolved. The CDR3 length is 13 residues. From germline, CDR1 is KGHSH and CDR2 LQKENI. Trimming left V 3 bases short and J 2 bases short, with 8 bases between. CDR3 region: CASSPSVAYEQYF. The CDR3 nucleotides are TGTGCCAGCTCACCTTCCGTAGCCTACGAGCAGTACTTC. Combining the CDR3 with reference TRBV18 and TRBJ2-7 gives the whole variable domain NAGVMQNPRHLVRRRGQEARLRCSPMKGHSHVYWYRQLPEEGLKFMVYLQKENIIDESGMPKERFSAEFPKEGPSILRIQQVVRGDSAAYFCASSPSVAYEQYFGPGTRLTVT.

The CDR3 region has the DNA TGCAGCGTTGTGGGGAACCAGTACTTC. Residues: CSVVGNQYF. The chain links TRBV29-1 to TRBJ2-7; unclear D gene. The CDR3 sequence is 9 residues long. V lost 4 bases and J lost 10, with 8 bases in between. Germline loops: CDR1 SQVTM, CDR2 ANQGSEA.